Below are 30 T cell receptor beta chains sequenced from a single sample in a study of shared clonotypes between healthy human individuals. Sequencing was performed with immunoSEQ multiplex PCR; in TCRdb, only in-frame clones are kept and a portion is missing. Altogether roughly 1,100,000 clones are present, under 80% being singletons, with the ten largest covering about 1.5%. Sequencing was done on a sample of memory CD4+ T cells sorted from blood. The subset here: CD45RA-negative fraction. Receptor source: a young man in good health.

This clone was picked up a small number of times. The chain carries TRBV15 and TRBJ1-5, with D tentatively TRBD1 (5 bases). V lost 3 bases and J lost 5, with 20 bases in between. The CDR3 consists of 17 residues. CDR1 is LNHNV and CDR2 is YYDKDF in the germline V gene (reference sequence). CDR3 DNA sequence: TGTGCCACCAGCAGCCTGGGGAGACCCGCGGGGGATCAGCCCCAGCATTTT. Its protein is CATSSLGRPAGDQPQHF.

This clone was recorded at least ten times. The rearrangement joins TRBV2 to TRBJ1-2; 10 bases are a match to TRBD1. V trimming: 1 base; J trimming: 2 bases; junction bases outside the gene matches: 1. The CDR3 is 15 amino acids. Per germline, CDR1 SNHLY and CDR2 FYNNEI. CDR3 sequence (DNA): TGTGCCAGCAGTGAAGGACAGGGGGCAAACTATGGCTACACCTTC. Amino acid sequence: CASSEGQGANYGYTF.

This clone was seen at least ten times. The CDR3 nucleotides read TGTGCCAGCAGTCAAAGGGACGGGGATCAGCCCCAGCATTTT. Protein product: CASSQRDGDQPQHF. The chain recombines TRBV6-6 with TRBJ1-5; maybe TRBD1 (5 bases). The CDR3 contains 14 residues. Trimming took off 5 bases at V and 5 bases at J, with 13 bases between the two ends. In germline, CDR1 is MNHNY, CDR2 SVGAGI (reference sequence).

Remarks on this clone: Compared with germline, one end of the junction differs, possibly owing to a read error. The rearrangement uses TRBV19 and TRBJ2-5; 7 nucleotides line up with TRBD1. This CDR3 is 16 amino acids long. The V gene's germline CDR1 is LNHDA and CDR2 SQIVND (reference sequence). The CDR3 bases are TGTGCCAGTAGTGCATTCTCATCTAGGGGGCAAGGGACCCAGTACTTC. Amino acid sequence: CASSAFSSRGQGTQYF.

The genes are TRBV10-3 and TRBJ1-2; possibly TRBD1 for D (6 bases). Trimming cost V 9 bases and J 10 bases, with 18 bases left between them. In germline, CDR1 is ENHRY, CDR2 SYGVKD. The CDR3 spans 12 residues. The CDR3 DNA is TGTGCCATGAAGACCGCGGGACATTTCTACACCTTC. Translated, it gives CAMKTAGHFYTF.

To note about this clone: Other DNA sequences in this specimen translate into the identical CDR3. The chain couples TRBV6-5 to TRBJ2-7, with 7 nucleotides matching TRBD2. The ends lost 1 base at V and 7 bases at J; junction bases unmatched: 1. CDR3 length equals 12 residues. Germline lookup yields CDR1 MNHEY and CDR2 SVGAGI. Here the CDR3 reads CASSYWGGEQYF. The CDR3 DNA reads TGTGCCAGCAGTTACTGGGGAGGGGAGCAGTACTTC.

This rearrangement joins TRBV5-6 to TRBJ2-7; 7 bases line up with TRBD1. J was trimmed by 0 bases and V by 3 bases; bases with no gene match: 3. The CDR3 spans 14 residues. From germline, CDR1 is SGHDT and CDR2 YYEEEE. CDR3 nucleotides: TGTGCCAGCAGCTATGGGACAGTCTCCTACGAGCAGTACTTC. Protein product: CASSYGTVSYEQYF. Full variable domain (missing parts from reference TRBV5-6 and TRBJ2-7): DAGVTQSPTHLIKTRGQQVTLRCSPKSGHDTVSWYQQALGQGPQFIFQYYEEEERQRGNFPDRFSGHQFPNYSSELNVNALLLGDSALYLCASSYGTVSYEQYFGPGTRLTVT.

This clone was detected only once. The chain has TRBV7-2 and TRBJ1-2; no clear D gene. The CDR3 is 14 amino acids. The V gene lost 0 bases and the J gene lost 2 bases, with 7 bases spanning the gap. Germline lookup yields CDR1 SGHTA and CDR2 FQGNSA. CDR3 in DNA: TGTGCCAGCAGCTTAGCCCAAGTAAACTATGGCTACACCTTC. Protein product: CASSLAQVNYGYTF.

Concerning this clone itself: A much larger clone differs by one base, so this may be a read error. The chain is built from TRBV2 and TRBJ2-3, with no clear D. V lost 7 bases, J lost 1 base, and 3 bases lay in between. Germline V lookup: CDR1 SNHLY, CDR2 FYNNEI. CDR3 length: 11 amino acids. CDR3 residues: CASKGTDTQYF. The CDR3, as DNA: TGTGCCAGCAAGGGCACAGATACGCAGTATTTT.

The chain has TRBV5-1 and TRBJ2-1; no definite D call. CDR1 is SGHRS, CDR2 YFSETQ, per germline. Between the trimmed V and J ends, which lost 4 bases and 7 bases, there was a span of 12 bases. CDR3 size: 13 residues. CDR3 amino acids: CASSRPPTNEQFF. As DNA, the CDR3 is TGCGCCAGCAGCCGTCCTCCGACTAATGAGCAGTTCTTC.

A few counts support this clone. This chain joins TRBV5-1 and TRBJ2-7, with TRBD2 matching over 7 bases. Trimming cost V 4 bases and J 1 base; bases outside gene matches: 11. The germline V gene encodes CDR1 SGHRS and CDR2 YFSETQ. The CDR3 totals 16 residues. CDR3 sequence (DNA): TGCGCCAGCAGCCGGGGAGCAGCGGGAAGGTCCTACGAGCAGTACTTC. The encoded protein is CASSRGAAGRSYEQYF.

Note on this clone: Distinct nucleotide sequences in the sample also encode this CDR3. The chain has TRBV5-1 and TRBJ1-4; D may be TRBD1 (5 bases). This CDR3 is 15 amino acids long. In germline, CDR1 is SGHRS, CDR2 YFSETQ. The V end was cut by 3 bases, the J end by 5 bases, with 14 bases between. This chain's CDR3 is CASSSGTGPNEKLFF. The CDR3 DNA reads TGCGCCAGCAGCTCGGGCACAGGCCCGAATGAAAAACTGTTTTTT.

As DNA, the CDR3 is TGTGCCAGCAGCCCAAGGCTAGCGGGGTCGAACACCGGGGAGCTGTTTTTT. Its translation is CASSPRLAGSNTGELFF. The rearrangement uses TRBV7-9 and TRBJ2-2; TRBD2 matches at 9 bases. V lost 5 bases, J lost 0 bases, and 7 bases stayed unmatched. This CDR3 comprises 17 residues. Germline V CDR1 and CDR2: SEHNR, FQNEAQ (reference sequence).

A note on this clone: A far larger clone is just one base off, so this is likely a read error. Additional DNA sequences in this sample encode the identical CDR3. The chain is built from TRBV5-6 and TRBJ2-6, with D hard to call. The CDR3 spans 15 residues. CDR1 and CDR2 (germline): SGHDT, YYEEEE. V was clipped by 0 bases and J by 0 bases, with 4 bases between them. The CDR3 DNA follows: TGTGCCAGCAGCTTGGGAGGCTCTGGGGCCAACGTCCTGACTTTC. This encodes CASSLGGSGANVLTF.

This clone showed up just once. The rearrangement joins TRBV6-6 to TRBJ1-2; the D is unclear. V was clipped by 4 bases and J by 8 bases, with 11 bases between them. The germline gives CDR1 MNHNY, CDR2 SVGAGI (reference sequence). This CDR3 is built from 12 residues. CDR3 protein: CASSFDKSGYTF. The CDR3 bases are TGTGCCAGCAGTTTTGACAAATCCGGCTACACCTTC.

This sequence joins TRBV9 and TRBJ2-7; the D call may be TRBD1 or TRBD2 (5 bases each). The CDR3 is made up of 15 amino acids. The germline CDR1 and CDR2 sequences are SGDLS and YYNGEE. V dropped 2 bases and J dropped 0 bases, with 12 bases sitting between them. The CDR3 region is CASSVGTVSSYEQYF. As DNA, the CDR3 is TGTGCCAGCAGCGTCGGGACGGTCAGCTCCTACGAGCAGTACTTC.

The chain employs TRBV11-2 and TRBJ1-1, with 8 bases lining up with TRBD1. Germline loops: CDR1 SGHAT, CDR2 FQNNGV. The J segment lost 4 bases and the V segment lost 6 bases, leaving 10 bases of the junction unmatched. The CDR3 length is 15 residues. The CDR3, as DNA: TGTGCCAGCAGAAAAACAGGGGGAAGTGGCACTGAAGCTTTCTTT. Translated, it gives CASRKTGGSGTEAFF.

This clone was recorded only once. This chain joins TRBV27 and TRBJ2-3; weak D call: TRBD1 (6 bases). Germline CDR1 and CDR2: MNHEY and SMNVEV (reference sequence). V lost 6 bases to trimming and J lost 7 bases, with 14 bases between them. The CDR3 contains 13 residues. The CDR3 DNA sequence: TGTGCCAGCAGACACAGGGCCGGGAATACGCAGTATTTT. Translation: CASRHRAGNTQYF.

CDR3 bases: TGTGCCATCAGTGAGTCCGAACTACCTTCGGAGACCCAGTACTTC. This encodes CAISESELPSETQYF. This chain connects TRBV10-3 to TRBJ2-5; no clear D gene. The CDR3 runs to 15 residues. Germline V gene data show CDR1 as ENHRY and CDR2 as SYGVKD. Trimming shortened V by 0 bases and J by 5 bases, and 13 bases separated the two germline ends.

The CDR3 DNA reads TGTGCCAGCAGTTACTCGATGAGGGGGAAGAATTCACCCCTCCACTTT. It is translated as CASSYSMRGKNSPLHF. The J gene is TRBJ1-6, the V gene TRBV6-5, with TRBD1 as a possible D gene (6 bases). Deletions cut 0 bases from V and 7 bases from J, with 13 bases between. This CDR3 has 16 amino acids. The germline gives CDR1 MNHEY, CDR2 SVGAGI.

The gene calls are TRBV6-5 and TRBJ1-2; D is perhaps TRBD1 (6 bases). V was clipped by 1 base and J by 2 bases, with 11 bases between them. Germline CDR1 MNHEY, CDR2 SVGAGI. CDR3 length equals 15 residues. The CDR3 is CASSYLPGANYGYTF. Written as DNA, the CDR3 is TGTGCCAGCAGTTACTTACCGGGGGCGAACTATGGCTACACCTTC.

This chain connects TRBV25-1 to TRBJ1-1, with a possible D match to TRBD1 (6 bases). Germline CDR1 reads MGHDK; CDR2 reads SYGVNS. The CDR3 is made up of 13 amino acids. V dropped 0 bases and J dropped 6 bases, with 8 bases sitting between them. The CDR3 DNA follows: TGTGCCAGCAGTGAATATGGACAGCCTGAAGCTTTCTTT. Translated, it gives CASSEYGQPEAFF.

This chain joins TRBV5-4 and TRBJ1-5; possible D gene TRBD1, 6 bases. Germline CDR1 is SGHNT and CDR2 is YYREEE (reference sequence). This CDR3 is 16 amino acids long. The V and J ends lost 3 bases and 1 base respectively, with 14 bases between them. The CDR3 is CASSSGGGGSNQPQHF. In nucleotides, the CDR3 is TGTGCCAGCAGCTCGGGAGGGGGGGGAAGCAATCAGCCCCAGCATTTT.

This chain connects TRBV5-4 to TRBJ2-6; D unclear. CDR3 size: 16 residues. Germline V gives CDR1 SGHNT, CDR2 YYREEE (reference sequence). The V and J ends lost 1 base and 0 bases respectively, with 8 bases between them. The CDR3 bases are TGTGCCAGCAGCTTGTCGTCGGGCTCTGGGGCCAACGTCCTGACTTTC. It yields the protein CASSLSSGSGANVLTF.

This clone was recorded once. The chain links TRBV7-2 to TRBJ2-1; 7 bases align to TRBD2. Germline V gene lookup returns CDR1 SGHTA and CDR2 FQGNSA. The CDR3 runs to 18 residues. V lost 5 bases to trimming and J lost 0 bases; unmatched junction nucleotides: 13. The CDR3 here is CASSRYGGSGGSYNEQFF. As DNA, the CDR3 is TGTGCCAGCAGCCGCTATGGCGGGAGCGGTGGCTCCTACAATGAGCAGTTCTTC.

V gene TRBV7-2 combines with J gene TRBJ2-1, with D tentatively TRBD1 (6 bases). CDR1 and CDR2 (germline): SGHTA, FQGNSA. V lost 0 bases and J 6 bases, leaving 12 bases between the germline ends. CDR3 length: 15 residues. The CDR3 DNA reads TGTGCCAGCAGCTTAGCCCCAGGGGTGGGCAATGAGCAGTTCTTC. Protein sequence: CASSLAPGVGNEQFF.

This chain joins TRBV28 and TRBJ2-1, with 9 bases lining up with TRBD1. Trimming removed 6 bases from V and 8 bases from J; junction bases left unmatched: 14. Germline assignment: CDR1 MDHEN and CDR2 SYDVKM. This CDR3 has 16 residues. CDR3 residues: CASRLPGTGLSDEQFF. The CDR3, as DNA: TGTGCCAGCAGACTACCCGGGACAGGGCTTTCTGATGAGCAGTTCTTC.

The rearrangement joins TRBV21-1 to TRBJ2-3. TRBV21-1 is an annotated pseudogene. The CDR3 sequence is 15 residues long. This chain's CDR3 is CASSYPGPDTDTQYF. The DNA for the CDR3 is TGTGCCAGCAGCTATCCGGGACCTGACACAGATACGCAGTATTTT.

The rearrangement links TRBV19 to TRBJ2-5; weak D call: TRBD1 (6 bases). Trimming removed 4 bases from V and 2 bases from J, with 11 bases in between. Germline V gene data show CDR1 as LNHDA and CDR2 as SQIVND (reference sequence). The CDR3 is 14 amino acids. The CDR3 region is CASSTWTDQETQYF. CDR3 bases: TGTGCCAGTAGTACCTGGACAGATCAAGAGACCCAGTACTTC.

The CDR3 DNA reads TGTGCCAGCAGCCTTAGGGATAGCGGGACTCGGTATTTT. Residues: CASSLRDSGTRYF. This chain joins TRBV5-4 and TRBJ2-3; 8 bases are a match to TRBD2. Trimming took 4 bases from V and 14 from J; bases not matched to a gene: 12. CDR1 SGHNT and CDR2 YYREEE come from the germline V gene (reference sequence). There are 13 residues in the CDR3.